These 15 T cell receptor beta chains were sequenced from one sample in a study of glioma-infiltrating T cells after dendritic cell vaccination. Time point denoted: after dendritic cell vaccination, including at tumor progression/relapse. TCRdb keeps only in-frame clones here, not all; method: immunoSEQ multiplex PCR. The sample shows more than 95,000 clones, over 80% of them seen only once. Source: blood, taken after dendritic cell vaccination. The origin of the receptors is a human donor with glioblastoma.

The V call is TRBV10-3, the J call TRBJ1-1; tentatively, D is TRBD1 (5 bases). The CDR3 contains 13 residues. Germline V gene sequence: CDR1 ENHRY, CDR2 SYGVKD. The germline V and J ends were trimmed by 5 bases and 0 bases, with 7 bases remaining between them. CDR3 in amino acids: CAISRTMNTEAFF. The CDR3, as DNA: TGTGCCATCAGTCGGACAATGAACACTGAAGCTTTCTTT.

This chain joins TRBV5-3 and TRBJ2-1; D unresolved. TRBV5-3 is annotated as an ORF whose role is uncertain. V was shortened by 8 bases and J by 7 bases, with 16 bases between the two germline ends. The CDR3 has 13 residues. The CDR3 DNA is TGTGCCAGCAGCCACGCTAGTGAAAATGAGCAGTTCTTC. This codes for CASSHASENEQFF.

This clone has just one count. This chain joins TRBV19 and TRBJ2-4; TRBD1 matches 8 bases. This CDR3 contains 15 residues. Per the germline V gene, CDR1 is LNHDA and CDR2 is SQIVND (reference sequence). With V trimmed by 5 bases and J by 4 bases, 7 bases remained unmatched. The CDR3 nucleotides are TGTGCCAGTAGTGACAGGGGCCGCCCTAAAAACATTCAGTACTTC. This codes for CASSDRGRPKNIQYF.

The chain has TRBV5-1 and TRBJ2-7, with D perhaps TRBD2 (5 bases). The V and J ends lost 4 bases and 2 bases respectively, with 19 bases between them. The CDR3 totals 16 residues. Germline values: CDR1 SGHRS, CDR2 YFSETQ. The CDR3 protein is CASSRIVAQRPYEQYF. The CDR3 bases are TGCGCCAGCAGCCGAATTGTAGCGCAAAGACCCTACGAGCAGTACTTC.

The rearrangement uses TRBV7-3 and TRBJ2-6; no reliable D call. V gave up 1 base and J gave up 4 bases, with 5 bases separating them. From germline, CDR1 is SGHTA and CDR2 FQGTGA. The CDR3 is 14 amino acids. CDR3 sequence (DNA): TGTGCCAGCAGCTTAAGCGCAGGGGCCAACGTCCTGACTTTC. This sequence encodes CASSLSAGANVLTF.

The chain couples TRBV5-4 to TRBJ2-3, with 12 bases fitting TRBD2. Germline CDR1 SGHNT, CDR2 YYREEE (reference sequence). The CDR3 covers 17 residues. V was clipped by 3 bases and J by 2 bases; unmatched bases: 7. The CDR3 nucleotides are TGTGCCAGCAGCTCAGGACTAGCGGGAACACCCACAGATACGCAGTATTTT. Encoded protein: CASSSGLAGTPTDTQYF.

The CDR3 nucleotides read TGTGCCAGCAGCCCCCGATCAGATATTTTACAGATATTCACCGGGGAGCTGTTTTTT. It yields the protein CASSPRSDILQIFTGELFF. The chain combines TRBV21-1 with TRBJ2-2; TRBD1 was called by the table and not checked on the DNA. TRBV21-1 is deemed a pseudogene. CDR3 length equals 19 residues.

The gene calls are TRBV5-4 and TRBJ1-1; 7 nucleotides line up with TRBD1. This CDR3 comprises 13 residues. Trimming took 2 bases from V and 5 from J; bases not matched to a gene: 3. Germline CDR1 and CDR2: SGHNT and YYREEE (reference sequence). The CDR3, as DNA: TGTGCCAGCAGCTTACAGGGGAGAACTGAAGCTTTCTTT. It translates to CASSLQGRTEAFF.

The table lists this clone with a few counts. The rearrangement links TRBV6-5 to TRBJ2-7; D is uncertain. Trimming pared 2 bases from V and 0 bases from J, leaving 8 bases between. This CDR3 is 14 amino acids long. Germline CDR1 and CDR2: MNHEY and SVGAGI. The CDR3 protein is CASSYERNSYEQYF. The CDR3 DNA reads as TGTGCCAGCAGTTACGAGCGCAACTCCTACGAGCAGTACTTC.

The V gene is TRBV23-1, the J gene TRBJ2-7; D is perhaps TRBD1 (6 bases). TRBV23-1 falls under the ORF class, with uncertain function. This CDR3 has 13 residues. V gave up 7 bases and J gave up 4 bases, with 14 bases separating them. The CDR3 DNA reads TGCGCCAGCAAAGGGCAGGGGCCGTACGAGCAGTACTTC. Residues: CASKGQGPYEQYF.

This chain uses TRBV6-1 with TRBJ2-5; 8 nucleotides match TRBD2. The closer fit of TRBJ2-7 to the DNA end suggests the J call may be wrong. CDR1 MNHNS and CDR2 SASEGT come from the germline V gene. The CDR3 loop spans 13 amino acids. The chain's CDR3 is CASMGTSTYEQYF. CDR3 sequence (DNA): TGTGCCAGCATGGGGACTAGTACCTACGAGCAGTACTTC.

V and J are TRBV28 and TRBJ2-7, with 8 bases matching TRBD2. The CDR3 totals 15 residues. The V segment lost 3 bases and the J segment 3 bases; nucleotides outside the gene matches: 7. The germline V gene encodes CDR1 MDHEN and CDR2 SYDVKM. CDR3 sequence: CASSFMTSAFYEQYF. CDR3 in DNA: TGTGCCAGCAGTTTTATGACTAGCGCTTTCTACGAGCAGTACTTC.

Worth noting for this clone: Different DNA sequences within this sample yield the same CDR3. The chain couples TRBV18 to TRBJ1-1; a weak D match, TRBD1 (5 bases). Germline values: CDR1 KGHSH, CDR2 LQKENI. The length of the CDR3 is 15 residues. V shed 1 base and J shed 0 bases, with 9 bases lying between them. CDR3 sequence reads: CASSPRTGMNTEAFF. The CDR3 DNA follows: TGTGCCAGCTCACCACGAACAGGCATGAACACTGAAGCTTTCTTT.

This clone was seen only once. The V and J genes are TRBV5-1 and TRBJ2-7; D not certain. Germline V gene lookup returns CDR1 SGHRS and CDR2 YFSETQ. V was cut by 0 bases and J by 6 bases, with 7 bases left in between. The CDR3 sequence is 12 residues long. The CDR3 DNA sequence: TGCGCCAGCAGCTTGGTACCTAGCGAGCAGTACTTC. Its translation is CASSLVPSEQYF.

This chain connects TRBV6-4 to TRBJ2-1, with a possible D match to TRBD1 (6 bases). The germline V and J ends were trimmed by 4 bases and 0 bases, with 13 bases remaining between them. CDR1 is MRHNA, CDR2 SNTAGT, per germline. The CDR3 loop spans 16 amino acids. The CDR3 protein is CASSGKTGASYNEQFF. The CDR3 coding sequence is TGTGCCAGCAGTGGAAAGACAGGAGCCTCCTACAATGAGCAGTTCTTC.